The next 17 T cell receptor beta chains were all read from a single sample in a study of T cells in Graves' hyperthyroidism and ophthalmopathy. The source material, RNA transcripts, was used to amplify TCR beta CDR3 regions. A set of HTBI primers served as the primers for a first-round RT-PCR of the TCR CDR3. TCRdb re-analysed the multiplex PCR reads in MiXCR, keeping a single row per CDR3 protein. The sample has around 350,000 distinct CDR3 sequences, about 25% seen once; the top ten hold 70% to 75%. Specimen: blood. Receptors originate from a man aged 45-65 years with Graves' hyperthyroidism.

The sample holds many counts of this clonotype. The genes are TRBV7-9 and TRBJ1-2; D might be TRBD1 (5 bases). This CDR3 is 14 amino acids long. CDR1 is SEHNR, CDR2 FQNEAQ, per germline (reference sequence). Trimming removed 6 bases from V and 10 bases from J, with 21 bases in between. The CDR3 spells CASRSTGTASSYTF. CDR3 DNA sequence: TGTGCCAGCAGATCGACGGGGACGGCTAGCTCCTACACCTTC.

This chain joins TRBV29-1 and TRBJ1-1, with D tentatively TRBD1 (5 bases). V shed 7 bases and J shed 7 bases, with 13 bases lying between them. The CDR3 consists of 11 residues. Per the germline V gene, CDR1 is SQVTM and CDR2 is ANQGSEA. CDR3 DNA: TGCAGCGCCTTCGACAGTTATGAAGCTTTCTTT. Protein: CSAFDSYEAFF.

This chain joins TRBV5-1 and TRBJ1-2, with a weak D call TRBD1 (5 bases). CDR1 is SGHRS and CDR2 is YFSETQ in the germline V gene. This CDR3 is built from 14 residues. With 4 bases removed from V and 6 bases from J, the gap between germline ends came to 16 bases. For the CDR3, the DNA is TGCGCCAGCAGCACCGGGGAGGGGTCCGATGGCTACACCTTC. Translation gives CASSTGEGSDGYTF.

The rearrangement links TRBV24-1 to TRBJ2-3, with D possibly TRBD1 on 6 matching bases. The germline V gene encodes CDR1 KGHDR and CDR2 SFDVKD. Trimming left V 4 bases short and J 5 bases short, with 15 bases between. The CDR3 has 15 residues. The CDR3 DNA is TGTGCCACCAGTGAGGGACAACGGTGGTTAGATACGCAGTATTTT. This translates into CATSEGQRWLDTQYF.

This clonotype turned up a few times. The chain recombines TRBV6-1 with TRBJ2-7; tentatively, D is TRBD2 (5 bases). Germline CDR1 reads MNHNS; CDR2 reads SASEGT. The V and J ends lost 6 bases and 3 bases respectively, with 12 bases between them. There are 13 residues in the CDR3. CDR3 loop: CASRRGAGYEQYF. DNA of the CDR3: TGTGCCAGCAGACGGGGTGCGGGCTACGAGCAGTACTTC.

In its sample, this clonotype was seen many times. This chain links TRBV7-3 with TRBJ2-3; 7 bases are shared with TRBD2. CDR3 length equals 15 residues. V shed 5 bases and J 2 bases; nucleotides not matched to a gene: 7. Per the germline V gene, CDR1 is SGHTA and CDR2 is FQGTGA. CDR3 in amino acids: CASSPTSEHTDTQYF. DNA for the CDR3: TGTGCCAGCAGCCCTACTAGCGAGCACACAGATACGCAGTATTTT.

The chain is built from TRBV7-9 and TRBJ2-7; perhaps TRBD1 as D (6 bases). Between the trimmed V and J ends, which lost 5 bases and 6 bases, there was a span of 14 bases. This CDR3 comprises 13 residues. CDR1 and CDR2 (germline): SEHNR, FQNEAQ (reference sequence). The CDR3 loop reads CASSHTGTGEQYF. The CDR3 region has the DNA TGTGCCAGCAGCCATACAGGGACGGGCGAGCAGTACTTC.

This clonotype was picked up many times. This chain uses TRBV10-3 with TRBJ2-1; tentative D call: TRBD1 (6 bases). The CDR3 covers 15 residues. From germline, CDR1 is ENHRY and CDR2 SYGVKD. Trimming removed 6 bases at V and 0 bases at J, with 12 bases between. DNA for the CDR3: TGTGCCATCAGCCGATCAGGGGACTCCTACAATGAGCAGTTCTTC. It specifies CAISRSGDSYNEQFF.

This clonotype turned up a few times. CDR3 in DNA: TGTGCCAGCAGCCAGTCCGACAGGGCCGAGCAGTACTTC. Residues: CASSQSDRAEQYF. The chain couples TRBV3-1 to TRBJ2-7; 7 bases align to TRBD1. The ends lost 3 bases at V and 6 bases at J; junction bases unmatched: 5. The CDR3 covers 13 residues. CDR1 and CDR2 (germline): LGHDT, YNNKEL (reference sequence).

The V and J genes are TRBV30 and TRBJ2-3, with 8 bases identical to TRBD2. This CDR3 contains 13 residues. From germline, CDR1 is GTSNPN and CDR2 SVGIG (reference sequence). The J segment lost 6 bases and the V segment lost 4 bases, leaving 6 bases of the junction unmatched. Here the CDR3 reads CAWNPGLGDTQYF. The DNA for the CDR3 is TGTGCCTGGAATCCGGGACTAGGGGATACGCAGTATTTT. Complete variable domain (other parts from reference TRBV30 and TRBJ2-3): SQTIHQWPATLVQPVGSPLSLECTVEGTSNPNLYWYRQAAGRGLQLLFYSVGIGQISSEVPQNLSASRPQDRQFILSSKKLLLSDSGFYLCAWNPGLGDTQYFGPGTRLTVL.

This clonotype was picked up a small number of times. The V and J genes are TRBV19 and TRBJ2-7; the D is unclear. V was cut by 4 bases and J by 0 bases, with 16 bases left in between. CDR3 length equals 16 residues. From germline, CDR1 is LNHDA and CDR2 SQIVND (reference sequence). The CDR3 nucleotides read TGTGCCAGTAGTACTAGACTCGCGATAAGCTCCTACGAGCAGTACTTC. It encodes CASSTRLAISSYEQYF.

The rearrangement links TRBV30 to TRBJ2-5; TRBD2 is a possible D gene (6 bases). Trimming shortened V by 7 bases and J by 4 bases, and 19 bases separated the two germline ends. In germline, CDR1 is GTSNPN, CDR2 SVGIG (reference sequence). The CDR3 length is 14 residues. The CDR3 DNA reads TGTGCCTCCCAGGGAGGCAGGGCGGGAGAGACCCAGTACTTC. This sequence encodes CASQGGRAGETQYF.

This clonotype has more than one count but fewer than ten. V usage is TRBV3-1 and J usage is TRBJ2-7; TRBD2 matches at 7 bases. The CDR3 has 14 residues. Germline V gene sequence: CDR1 LGHDT, CDR2 YNNKEL (reference sequence). Trimming cost V 3 bases and J 5 bases; bases outside gene matches: 7. The DNA for the CDR3 is TGTGCCAGCAGCCATCCCGGACGGGGGGACGAGCAGTACTTC. Translating gives CASSHPGRGDEQYF.

The genes are TRBV6-1 and TRBJ2-7, with a tentative D call TRBD2 (6 bases). The CDR3 length is 15 residues. CDR1 is MNHNS, CDR2 SASEGT, per germline. Trimming pared 2 bases from V and 4 bases from J, leaving 15 bases between. The DNA for the CDR3 is TGTGCCAGCAGTGAATTATCGGGAGTGATTTACGAGCAGTACTTC. This gives the protein CASSELSGVIYEQYF.

In this sample, this clonotype turned up many times. This chain joins TRBV6-5 and TRBJ2-3; a weak D match, TRBD2 (6 bases). The germline CDR1 and CDR2 sequences are MNHEY and SVGAGI. This CDR3 has 17 residues. Trimming stripped 2 bases from V and 0 bases from J, with 15 bases between. The CDR3 nucleotides are TGTGCCAGCAGTTACGGAGGTAGCGGAGGGAGCACAGATACGCAGTATTTT. It specifies CASSYGGSGGSTDTQYF.

The gene calls are TRBV11-3 and TRBJ2-3, with D perhaps TRBD1 or TRBD2 (6 bases each). Germline V gene sequence: CDR1 SGHNT, CDR2 YENEEA. CDR3 size: 20 residues. The V gene lost 5 bases and the J gene lost 4 bases, with 31 bases spanning the gap. CDR3 protein: CASSQEGGSFASKNSDTQYF. The CDR3 DNA reads as TGTGCCAGCAGCCAAGAGGGGGGATCTTTCGCCAGTAAAAACTCAGATACGCAGTATTTT.

This clonotype has at least ten counts. The V call is TRBV7-2, the J call TRBJ2-7; 10 bases map to TRBD2. The germline V gene encodes CDR1 SGHTA and CDR2 FQGNSA. This CDR3 region has 14 residues. Trimming cost V 3 bases and J 2 bases; bases outside gene matches: 1. As DNA, the CDR3 is TGTGCCAGCAGCTTTACTAGCGGGGCCTACGAGCAGTACTTC. Translating it yields CASSFTSGAYEQYF.